A single sample is the source of the 29 T cell receptor beta chains below, sequenced in a study of CD8 T cells in ankylosing spondylitis. Findings and limits, study-wide: What seemed typical of ankylosing spondylitis blood was a TCR beta motif built from roughly eight highly homologous variants.

No antigens are known for them. TCRdb itself ran the 5' RACE reads through MiXCR, one entry per CDR3 protein. The sample has 250,000 to 350,000 distinct CDR3 sequences, under 8.5% seen once. The sample was blood, either unsorted or a sorted T cell fraction (not recorded which). The source is a male donor with ankylosing spondylitis.

The V and J genes are TRBV6-1 and TRBJ1-6; D possibly corresponds to TRBD1 (5 bases). This CDR3 contains 17 residues. The germline V and J ends were trimmed by 6 bases and 0 bases, with 15 bases remaining between them. Germline V gene sequence: CDR1 MNHNS, CDR2 SASEGT. CDR3 amino acids: CASRLTGSPSYNSPLHF. CDR3 sequence (DNA): TGTGCCAGCAGACTAACAGGATCCCCCTCCTATAATTCACCCCTCCACTTT.

This clonotype was detected only a few times. The J gene is TRBJ2-1, the V gene TRBV7-3; D remains ambiguous. V was shortened by 5 bases and J by 8 bases, with 16 bases between the two germline ends. The CDR3 contains 14 residues. From germline, CDR1 is SGHTA and CDR2 FQGTGA. The DNA for the CDR3 is TGTGCCAGCAGCCCCGTCCCTCTTGGCGATGAGCAGTTCTTC. The encoded protein is CASSPVPLGDEQFF.

This clonotype is a singleton in its sample. The genes are TRBV15 and TRBJ2-3; D is unclear. The germline V gene encodes CDR1 LNHNV and CDR2 YYDKDF (reference sequence). The length of the CDR3 is 14 residues. Trimming removed 1 base from V and 2 bases from J, with 7 bases in between. The CDR3 region has the DNA TGTGCCACCAGCAGAGTACGGTACACAGATACGCAGTATTTT. This translates into CATSRVRYTDTQYF.

This clonotype was seen at least ten times. CDR3 DNA sequence: TGCGCCAGCAGCCAGGGGGGGGATAATTCACCCCTCCACTTT. Protein: CASSQGGDNSPLHF. The chain combines TRBV5-1 with TRBJ1-6, with TRBD1 matching over 7 bases. The CDR3 runs to 14 residues. With V trimmed by 4 bases and J by 5 bases, 3 bases remained unmatched. Germline CDR1 SGHRS, CDR2 YFSETQ.

This clonotype was observed a few times. The V call is TRBV5-1, the J call TRBJ2-7; 8 bases are shared with TRBD2. CDR1 is SGHRS and CDR2 is YFSETQ in the germline V gene. The CDR3 is made up of 14 amino acids. J was trimmed by 5 bases and V by 0 bases; bases with no gene match: 4. CDR3: CASSLEGLDNEQYF. The CDR3 DNA reads as TGCGCCAGCAGCTTGGAGGGACTAGACAACGAGCAGTACTTC.

This chain joins TRBV27 and TRBJ2-1; 13 bases line up with TRBD2. Germline CDR1 MNHEY, CDR2 SMNVEV (reference sequence). Losses at the gene ends were 2 bases for V and 8 bases for J; bases not matched to a gene: 3. The CDR3 spans 15 residues. The CDR3 sequence is CASSLVTSGRDEQFF. Here the CDR3 DNA reads TGTGCCAGCAGTTTAGTTACTAGCGGGAGGGATGAGCAGTTCTTC.

This clonotype was seen only a few times. The rearrangement joins TRBV19 to TRBJ2-1; a weak D match, TRBD1 (6 bases). The germline gives CDR1 LNHDA, CDR2 SQIVND (reference sequence). The CDR3 length is 17 residues. V lost 1 base and J 1 base, leaving 14 bases between the germline ends. This CDR3 is CASSIARGGLSYNEQFF. In DNA, the CDR3 is TGTGCCAGTAGTATAGCTCGAGGGGGTCTTTCCTACAATGAGCAGTTCTTC.

This clonotype was observed a handful of times. The chain links TRBV12-3 or TRBV12-4 to TRBJ1-5, with 10 bases identical to TRBD1. This CDR3 comprises 14 residues. V lost 7 bases to trimming and J lost 9 bases; unmatched junction nucleotides: 9. CDR3 residues: CASNADRGLRPQHF. The CDR3 nucleotides read TGTGCCAGCAACGCCGACAGGGGGCTACGGCCCCAGCATTTT.

In its sample, this clonotype was seen many times. DNA of the CDR3: TGTGCCAGCAGCTTCGTTAGCGGGAATGGCGGGGAGCTGTTTTTT. It yields the protein CASSFVSGNGGELFF. This sequence joins TRBV7-2 and TRBJ2-2; 8 bases are a match to TRBD2. J gave up 7 bases and V 3 bases, and 7 bases lay outside the gene matches. Per the germline V gene, CDR1 is SGHTA and CDR2 is FQGNSA. The CDR3 has 15 amino acids.

This clonotype occurred a few times. V usage is TRBV6-2 or TRBV6-3 and J usage is TRBJ2-7, with D maybe TRBD2 (6 bases). Germline-derived CDR1 and CDR2 are MNHEY and SVGEGT. V shed 5 bases and J shed 0 bases, with 8 bases lying between them. The CDR3 is made up of 13 amino acids. CDR3 DNA: TGTGCCAGCAGTGCGGGGCACTCCTACGAGCAGTACTTC. It encodes CASSAGHSYEQYF.

This clonotype was observed a handful of times. This chain uses TRBV20-1 with TRBJ1-5; D not resolved. The CDR3 has 17 amino acids. With 3 bases removed from V and 4 bases from J, the gap between germline ends came to 22 bases. Germline V lookup: CDR1 DFQATT, CDR2 SNEGSKA (reference sequence). The CDR3 here is CSASVTSLTAGNQPQHF. The CDR3, as DNA: TGCAGTGCTAGCGTAACCTCACTTACAGCGGGGAATCAGCCCCAGCATTTT.

CDR3 coding DNA: TGCAGTGCTAGTAGGGGAGACAGCACAGATACGCAGTATTTT. It specifies CSASRGDSTDTQYF. V usage is TRBV20-1 and J usage is TRBJ2-3; the D gene could be TRBD1 or TRBD2 (5 bases each). The CDR3 consists of 14 residues. Germline V CDR1 and CDR2: DFQATT, SNEGSKA (reference sequence). Trimming cost V 3 bases and J 0 bases, with 10 bases left between them.

The chain joins TRBV7-9 to TRBJ2-2; tentative D call: TRBD1 (5 bases). V lost 5 bases to trimming and J lost 1 base, with 11 bases between them. This CDR3 is 15 amino acids long. Germline CDR1 reads SEHNR; CDR2 reads FQNEAQ (reference sequence). In DNA form, the CDR3 reads TGTGCCAGCAGCAGAACAGACAGGAACACCGGGGAGCTGTTTTTT. Amino acid sequence: CASSRTDRNTGELFF.

This chain joins TRBV27 and TRBJ2-1; D might be TRBD1 or TRBD2, each matching 6 bases. The V gene's germline CDR1 is MNHEY and CDR2 SMNVEV (reference sequence). This CDR3 spans 14 amino acids. Trimming left V 5 bases short and J 10 bases short, with 18 bases between. Here the CDR3 reads CASSPKPGGREQFF. The CDR3 nucleotides are TGTGCCAGCAGTCCAAAACCTGGGGGGCGCGAGCAGTTCTTC.

This clonotype was seen a few times. The rearrangement links TRBV6-1 to TRBJ2-7, with D maybe TRBD1 (6 bases). Germline V lookup: CDR1 MNHNS, CDR2 SASEGT. The CDR3 runs to 15 residues. With 6 bases removed from V and 3 bases from J, the gap between germline ends came to 18 bases. The DNA for the CDR3 is TGTGCCAGCAGAAGTAACACAGGGTCCCTCTACGAGCAGTACTTC. The encoded protein is CASRSNTGSLYEQYF.

For this clonotype: A much bigger clone sits one base away, suggesting this may be a read error. The chain employs TRBV12-3 or TRBV12-4 and TRBJ2-7; 12 bases match TRBD2. V was pared by 3 bases and J by 6 bases, with 3 bases of the junction left unmatched. This CDR3 spans 14 amino acids. The CDR3 sequence is CASSFELAGGEQYF. CDR3 bases: TGTGCCAGCAGTTTTGAACTAGCGGGGGGCGAGCAGTACTTC.

J is TRBJ2-2 and V is TRBV28, with 8 positions matching TRBD1. This CDR3 is built from 15 residues. Germline V gene sequence: CDR1 MDHEN, CDR2 SYDVKM. J lost 6 bases, V lost 6 bases, and 9 bases had no gene match. As DNA, the CDR3 is TGTGCCAGCAGGGTTGTGGGACAGGAGGCCGGGGAGCTGTTTTTT. The encoded protein is CASRVVGQEAGELFF.

This clonotype was observed many times. This chain links TRBV12-3 or TRBV12-4 with TRBJ2-6; 8 bases map to TRBD2. The CDR3 is 15 residues long. V lost 5 bases and J lost 4; bases outside the gene matches: 4. For the CDR3, the DNA is TGTGCCAGCAGTCCGCTAGCGGGCGGGGCCAACGTCCTGACTTTC. Protein: CASSPLAGGANVLTF.

The genes are TRBV20-1 and TRBJ2-1; TRBD2 might be the D (6 bases). The germline CDR1 and CDR2 sequences are DFQATT and SNEGSKA (reference sequence). V dropped 4 bases and J dropped 1 base, with 8 bases sitting between them. The CDR3 is made up of 13 amino acids. The CDR3 sequence is CSAISGSYNEQFF. Here the CDR3 DNA reads TGCAGTGCTATTAGCGGATCCTACAATGAGCAGTTCTTC.

By sample fraction, this clonotype is large (0.1 to 1%). This chain connects TRBV10-2 to TRBJ1-5, with TRBD1 as a possible D gene (5 bases). V lost 8 bases, J lost 0 bases, and 14 bases lay in between. CDR1 WSHSY and CDR2 SAAADI come from the germline V gene. There are 15 residues in the CDR3. This CDR3 reads CASHKDSHSNQPQHF. The CDR3 DNA follows: TGCGCCAGCCACAAAGACAGCCATAGCAATCAGCCCCAGCATTTT.

This clonotype appeared many times. V is TRBV5-8 and J is TRBJ2-1; D gene uncertain. This CDR3 comprises 13 residues. Germline V gene sequence: CDR1 SGHTS, CDR2 YDEGEE. The V gene lost 1 base and the J gene lost 10 bases, with 12 bases spanning the gap. Here the CDR3 DNA reads TGTGCCAGCAGCTTGTCAATCGGGTGGGAGCAGTTCTTC. This gives the protein CASSLSIGWEQFF.

This clonotype was seen more than once but under ten times. The rearrangement links TRBV7-3 to TRBJ1-6, with 10 bases that match TRBD1. This CDR3 contains 17 residues. The ends lost 5 bases at V and 7 bases at J; junction bases unmatched: 11. In germline, CDR1 is SGHTA, CDR2 FQGTGA. Here the CDR3 reads CASSASAPGQGNSPLHF. CDR3 nucleotide sequence: TGTGCCAGCAGCGCAAGCGCCCCGGGACAGGGGAATTCACCCCTCCACTTT.

This clonotype was detected ten times or more. The chain carries TRBV7-2 and TRBJ1-5; 7 nucleotides agree with TRBD1. The CDR3 is 16 residues long. Germline V lookup: CDR1 SGHTA, CDR2 FQGNSA. The V gene end was trimmed by 0 bases and the J gene end by 1 base; junction bases not matched to a gene: 3. The chain's CDR3 is CASSLATGRSNQPQHF. The CDR3 DNA reads as TGTGCCAGCAGCTTAGCGACAGGGCGCAGCAATCAGCCCCAGCATTTT.

The chain couples TRBV5-1 to TRBJ2-1, with a tentative D call TRBD2 (7 bases). The length of the CDR3 is 16 residues. V gave up 7 bases and J gave up 5 bases, with 22 bases separating them. CDR1 and CDR2 (germline): SGHRS, YFSETQ. The CDR3 loop reads CASVRGRASGNNEQFF. As DNA, the CDR3 is TGCGCCAGCGTCAGGGGCCGGGCTAGCGGAAACAATGAGCAGTTCTTC. The entire variable domain, with the rest obtained from reference TRBV5-1 and TRBJ2-1, is as follows: KAGVTQTPRYLIKTRGQQVTLSCSPISGHRSVSWYQQTPGQGLQFLFEYFSETQRNKGNFPGRFSGRQFSNSRSEMNVSTLELGDSALYLCASVRGRASGNNEQFFGPGTRLTVL.

In this sample, this clonotype turned up a few times. This chain uses TRBV28 with TRBJ2-7; tentatively, D is TRBD2 (5 bases). This CDR3 comprises 14 residues. V was cut by 3 bases and J by 2 bases, with 11 bases left in between. Germline V gives CDR1 MDHEN, CDR2 SYDVKM. The CDR3 region is CASSFNGMTYEQYF. DNA of the CDR3: TGTGCCAGCAGTTTTAACGGGATGACCTACGAGCAGTACTTC.

This clonotype came up a few times. The chain links TRBV7-9 to TRBJ2-7; 8 bases fit TRBD2. V lost 2 bases, J lost 7 bases, and 7 bases stayed unmatched. CDR1 and CDR2 from the germline V gene are SEHNR and FQNEAQ (reference sequence). The CDR3 covers 14 residues. In DNA, the CDR3 is TGTGCCAGCAGCTTAAACCAGCGGGAGTCGGAGCAGTACTTC. It codes for CASSLNQRESEQYF.

The chain carries TRBV5-1 and TRBJ2-3; D is perhaps TRBD1 or TRBD2 (6 bases each). The V end was cut by 4 bases, the J end by 2 bases, with 17 bases between. CDR1 is SGHRS, CDR2 YFSETQ, per germline. This CDR3 comprises 16 residues. CDR3 DNA: TGCGCCAGCAGCCCCGGGGGCGGGGACCCCACAGATACGCAGTATTTT. Translation gives CASSPGGGDPTDTQYF. The full variable domain, rest sourced from reference TRBV5-1 and TRBJ2-3, is KAGVTQTPRYLIKTRGQQVTLSCSPISGHRSVSWYQQTPGQGLQFLFEYFSETQRNKGNFPGRFSGRQFSNSRSEMNVSTLELGDSALYLCASSPGGGDPTDTQYFGPGTRLTVL.

This clonotype has a count of ten or more. V is TRBV25-1 and J is TRBJ2-5; no definite D call. The CDR3 extends over 13 amino acids. CDR1 is MGHDK, CDR2 SYGVNS, per germline. With 4 bases removed from V and 4 bases from J, the gap between germline ends came to 10 bases. The CDR3 bases are TGTGCCAGCAGTGTGAGATCTCTAGAGACCCAGTACTTC. It is translated as CASSVRSLETQYF.

Many counts were recorded for this clonotype. J is TRBJ2-4 and V is TRBV6-1; D tentatively reads TRBD1 or TRBD2 (7 bases each). Germline CDR1 MNHNS, CDR2 SASEGT. The length of the CDR3 is 13 residues. Trimming left V 8 bases short and J 1 base short, with 9 bases between. CDR3 region: CASQGGAKNIQYF. The CDR3 DNA is TGTGCCAGCCAGGGGGGGGCCAAAAACATTCAGTACTTC.